One sample yielded the 2 T cell receptor beta chains listed below, sequenced in a study of T cells in Graves' hyperthyroidism and ophthalmopathy. Using RNA transcripts as the source, TCR beta CDR3 regions were amplified. TCR CDR3 underwent first-round RT-PCR with the HTBI primer set. From the multiplex PCR reads, TCRdb called clonotypes with MiXCR, one entry per CDR3 protein. The repertoire holds approximately 570,000 distinct CDR3 sequences, with 15% to 20% as singletons. The sequenced material came from blood. Every receptor here comes from a man in his forties or fifties with Graves' ophthalmopathy.

This clonotype was seen ten or more times. The CDR3 DNA is TGTGCCTGTTCCCTGGGCGGGGGGAAGGAGGGCTACGAGCAGTACTTC. Translating gives CACSLGGGKEGYEQYF. The V call is TRBV30, the J call TRBJ2-7; 8 bases map to TRBD2. V lost 6 bases, J lost 3 bases, and 16 bases stayed unmatched. The CDR3 spans 16 residues. The germline gives CDR1 GTSNPN, CDR2 SVGIG (reference sequence). The whole variable domain, remainder taken from reference TRBV30 and TRBJ2-7, is SQTIHQWPATLVQPVGSPLSLECTVEGTSNPNLYWYRQAAGRGLQLLFYSVGIGQISSEVPQNLSASRPQDRQFILSSKKLLLSDSGFYLCACSLGGGKEGYEQYFGPGTRLTVT.

This clonotype was seen many times. V usage is TRBV12-3 or TRBV12-4 and J usage is TRBJ2-5, with TRBD2 matching over 7 bases. This CDR3 is built from 15 residues. V lost 3 bases and J lost 0; bases outside the gene matches: 4. CDR3 protein: CASSFGAGYQETQYF. For the CDR3, the DNA is TGTGCCAGCAGTTTTGGAGCGGGATACCAAGAGACCCAGTACTTC.